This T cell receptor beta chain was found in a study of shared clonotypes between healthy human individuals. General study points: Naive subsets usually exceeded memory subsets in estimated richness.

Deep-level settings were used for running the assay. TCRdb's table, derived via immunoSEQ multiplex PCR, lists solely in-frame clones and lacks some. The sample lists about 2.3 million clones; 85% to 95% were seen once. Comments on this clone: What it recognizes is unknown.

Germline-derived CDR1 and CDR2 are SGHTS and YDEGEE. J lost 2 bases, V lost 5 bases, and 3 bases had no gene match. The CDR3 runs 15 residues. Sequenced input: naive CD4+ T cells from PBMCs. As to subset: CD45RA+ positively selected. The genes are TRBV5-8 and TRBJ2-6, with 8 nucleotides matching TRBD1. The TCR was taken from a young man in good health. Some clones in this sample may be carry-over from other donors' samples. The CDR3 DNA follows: TGTGCCAGCAGTCGGACAGGGACTGGGGCCAACGTCCTGACTTTC. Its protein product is CASSRTGTGANVLTF.